The entry that follows covers one T cell receptor (beta chain) sequence. What it binds is not known. Both 60 Vbeta primers and 13 Jbeta primers went into the PCR. Profiling relied on immunoSEQ multiplex PCR, and the TCRdb table lists in-frame clones only, not all of them. The sample holds about 190,000 clones, roughly four fifths seen once. Looked up from germline, CDR1 is MDHEN and CDR2 is SYDVKM. J gave up 8 bases and V 4 bases, and 12 bases lay outside the gene matches. CDR3 length: 16 amino acids. This entry belongs to a study of cytomegalovirus exposure and HLA in healthy donors. General study results and limits: Presence/absence comparisons presumed near-even sequencing depth among donors. A later analysis, which compared TCR beta chains of equal frequency, found the HLA-associated ones more clonally expanded. In a later analysis, approximately 18,000 TCR beta sequences were associated with HLA alleles at 0.05 false discovery rate.

Sequenced material: PBMCs. This chain joins TRBV28 and TRBJ2-1; 9 positions agree with TRBD1. The clonotype comes from a woman aged 25-40 years in good health and CMV-seropositive. CDR3 nucleotide sequence: TGTGCCAGCAGTTCTGGGAACAGGGGGCTAAGGGATGAGCAGTTCTTC. Amino acid sequence: CASSSGNRGLRDEQFF.